These 2 T cell receptor beta chains originate from one sample sequenced in a study of response to subunit inactivated influenza vaccine. TCRdb independently ran MiXCR on the RT-PCR reads; one entry per CDR3 protein. The sample lists about 700,000 distinct CDR3 sequences; approximately 14% were seen once. The input for sequencing was PBMCs from blood, taken around 14 days before vaccination. The receptors shown here come from a middle-aged man who received an inactivated influenza vaccine.

This clonotype was counted a few times. The chain joins TRBV2 to TRBJ2-4; TRBD1 might be the D (6 bases). CDR3 size: 12 residues. Per the germline V gene, CDR1 is SNHLY and CDR2 is FYNNEI. V gave up 10 bases and J gave up 1 base, with 8 bases separating them. The CDR3 sequence is CATGQAKNIQYF. The CDR3, as DNA: TGTGCCACCGGACAGGCCAAAAACATTCAGTACTTC.

The rearrangement uses TRBV6-5 and TRBJ2-1, with TRBD2 identical over 7 bases. Germline V gene data show CDR1 as MNHEY and CDR2 as SVGAGI. This CDR3 has 17 amino acids. The V and J ends lost 4 bases and 0 bases, in that order; junction bases with no gene match: 9. The CDR3 DNA reads as TGTGCCAGCAGTTGGGGCTGGGGGGAGGGCTCCTACAATGAGCAGTTCTTC. Amino acids: CASSWGWGEGSYNEQFF.